Below are 26 T cell receptor beta chains sequenced from a single sample in a study of shared clonotypes between healthy human individuals. TCRdb's copy holds only in-frame clones and misses some; the assay was immunoSEQ multiplex PCR. The sample lists around 530,000 clones, around 80% occurring once. Material: PBMCs. The receptors were sampled from a woman in her 40s in good health. Some clones in this sample may be carry-over from other donors' samples.

The chain combines TRBV11-2 with TRBJ2-1; 7 bases are shared with TRBD2. CDR1 and CDR2 (germline): SGHAT, FQNNGV. The CDR3 covers 15 residues. V lost 7 bases to trimming and J lost 6 bases; unmatched junction nucleotides: 12. CDR3 in amino acids: CASKGTGGEFNEQFF. CDR3 DNA sequence: TGTGCCAGCAAGGGGACGGGGGGAGAATTCAATGAGCAGTTCTTC.

As for this clone: This CDR3 is also generated by other DNA sequences in the sample. The chain has TRBV18 and TRBJ1-5; 8 bases align to TRBD1. The junction had 1 base not matched to a gene; V was cut back by 6 bases and J by 0 bases. The CDR3 runs 14 residues. Germline V CDR1 and CDR2: KGHSH, LQKENI. This chain's CDR3 is CASSQGASNQPQHF. CDR3 nucleotide sequence: TGTGCCAGCTCCCAGGGGGCTAGCAATCAGCCCCAGCATTTT.

The chain uses TRBV2 and TRBJ2-5; D not resolved. Between the trimmed V and J ends, which lost 7 bases and 4 bases, there was a span of 10 bases. Germline CDR1 reads SNHLY; CDR2 reads FYNNEI. CDR3 length: 12 residues. CDR3 in amino acids: CASIERGETQYF. Written as DNA, the CDR3 is TGTGCCAGCATTGAGAGAGGAGAGACCCAGTACTTC.

The CDR3 DNA reads as TGTGCCAGCACCAAGGGGGGAAGCAATCAGCCCCAGCATTTT. Translating it yields CASTKGGSNQPQHF. This rearrangement joins TRBV6-9 to TRBJ1-5; TRBD1 is a possible D gene (6 bases). The CDR3 extends over 14 amino acids. Trimming shortened V by 7 bases and J by 1 base, and 11 bases separated the two germline ends. CDR1 and CDR2 (germline): MNHGY, SVAAGI.

This clone was observed a handful of times. The V and J genes are TRBV7-2 and TRBJ2-4; D may be TRBD1 (6 bases). The CDR3 covers 12 residues. V gave up 4 bases and J gave up 13 bases, with 14 bases separating them. Germline lookup yields CDR1 SGHTA and CDR2 FQGNSA. The CDR3 is CASSSDRSLQYF. Here the CDR3 DNA reads TGTGCCAGCAGCTCCGACAGGAGTCTCCAGTACTTC.

As regards this clone: A much larger clonotype is one base distant, so this may be a read error. The rearrangement joins TRBV7-9 to TRBJ2-1, with D uncertain. The germline V gene encodes CDR1 SEHNR and CDR2 FQNEAQ (reference sequence). The V gene lost 3 bases and the J gene lost 3 bases, with 0 bases spanning the gap. This CDR3 spans 11 amino acids. CDR3 residues: CASSFYNEQFF. As DNA, the CDR3 is TGTGCCAGCAGCTTCTACAATGAGCAGTTCTTC.

This clone was seen a handful of times. The chain is built from TRBV19 and TRBJ1-2, with 7 nucleotides matching TRBD1. The germline V gene encodes CDR1 LNHDA and CDR2 SQIVND (reference sequence). Trimming cost V 7 bases and J 7 bases; bases outside gene matches: 18. This CDR3 region has 16 residues. The CDR3 spells CASTPNYWGQLLGYTF. The CDR3 coding sequence is TGTGCCAGTACCCCGAATTATTGGGGACAGCTACTTGGCTACACCTTC.

The chain employs TRBV28 and TRBJ1-4; D unclear. Germline lookup yields CDR1 MDHEN and CDR2 SYDVKM. The CDR3 sequence is 13 residues long. The V end lost 2 bases, the J end lost 5 bases, and 6 bases lay between the germline ends. CDR3 in DNA: TGTGCCAGCAGTTTACCCCCAAATGAAAAACTGTTTTTT. Encoded protein: CASSLPPNEKLFF. Full variable domain (missing parts from reference TRBV28 and TRBJ1-4): DVKVTQSSRYLVKRTGEKVFLECVQDMDHENMFWYRQDPGLGLRLIYFSYDVKMKEKGDIPEGYSVSREKKERFSLILESASTNQTSMYLCASSLPPNEKLFFGSGTQLSVL.

This rearrangement joins TRBV10-3 to TRBJ2-3, with 11 bases fitting TRBD2. CDR1 is ENHRY, CDR2 SYGVKD, per germline. The CDR3 runs to 17 residues. J gave up 1 base and V 2 bases, and 5 bases lay outside the gene matches. The DNA of the CDR3 is TGTGCCATCAGTGAGGAACTAGCGGGGGATGGCACAGATACGCAGTATTTT. Amino acids: CAISEELAGDGTDTQYF.

The genes are TRBV28 and TRBJ1-5, with TRBD1 matching 7 bases. The CDR3 extends over 16 amino acids. The V segment lost 6 bases and the J segment 8 bases; nucleotides outside the gene matches: 16. Germline V gene sequence: CDR1 MDHEN, CDR2 SYDVKM. CDR3 amino acids: CASSLRSRGEFEPQHF. As DNA, the CDR3 is TGTGCCAGCAGCCTCCGGTCCAGGGGGGAGTTTGAGCCCCAGCATTTT.

Points on this clone: In the same sample, other DNA sequences code for this CDR3. The V call is TRBV7-3, the J call TRBJ2-1; 10 bases align to TRBD2. The V and J ends lost 2 bases and 6 bases, in that order; junction bases with no gene match: 4. The CDR3 sequence is 15 residues long. The germline V gene has CDR1 SGHTA and CDR2 FQGTGA. The CDR3 region has the DNA TGTGCCAGCAGCTTAGTCCTAGCGGGAGCCAATGAGCAGTTCTTC. It is translated as CASSLVLAGANEQFF.

A single count supports this clone. The rearrangement joins TRBV28 to TRBJ1-4, with TRBD1 matching over 9 bases. V dropped 2 bases and J dropped 4; count of bases not matched to a gene: 5. This CDR3 has 16 amino acids. The V gene's germline CDR1 is MDHEN and CDR2 SYDVKM. The CDR3 loop reads CASSLGLTGGNEKLFF. The CDR3 nucleotides read TGTGCCAGCAGTTTAGGTTTGACAGGGGGTAATGAAAAACTGTTTTTT. The full variable domain, in which reference TRBV28 and TRBJ1-4 provide the parts outside the CDR3, is DVKVTQSSRYLVKRTGEKVFLECVQDMDHENMFWYRQDPGLGLRLIYFSYDVKMKEKGDIPEGYSVSREKKERFSLILESASTNQTSMYLCASSLGLTGGNEKLFFGSGTQLSVL.

This clone was seen a handful of times. Being one base from a much bigger clone, this may be a read error. V is TRBV29-1 and J is TRBJ2-2; 7 bases are a match to TRBD1. This CDR3 contains 13 residues. From germline, CDR1 is SQVTM and CDR2 ANQGSEA. CDR3 DNA sequence: TGCAGCGTTAACAGGGGCGGCACCGGGGAGCTGTGTTTT. Protein sequence: CSVNRGGTGELCF.

The chain couples TRBV2 to TRBJ1-5; no reliable D call. The germline V gene encodes CDR1 SNHLY and CDR2 FYNNEI. The length of the CDR3 is 14 residues. The V end lost 6 bases, the J end lost 6 bases, and 15 bases lay between the germline ends. The CDR3, as DNA: TGTGCCAGCAGCCGCAGTGGGGAGACTCAGCCCCAGCATTTT. Translated, it gives CASSRSGETQPQHF.

The rearrangement joins TRBV2 to TRBJ2-7; TRBD2 is a possible D gene (5 bases). The germline V gene has CDR1 SNHLY and CDR2 FYNNEI. CDR3 size: 12 residues. Trimming stripped 5 bases from V and 5 bases from J, with 10 bases between. The CDR3 sequence is CASSMIANEQYF. In DNA form, the CDR3 reads TGTGCCAGCAGTATGATAGCGAACGAGCAGTACTTC.

The V and J genes are TRBV28 and TRBJ2-1; 8 bases map to TRBD2. CDR1 is MDHEN, CDR2 SYDVKM, per germline. V shed 6 bases, J shed 0 bases, and the junction held 19 bases outside the gene matches. The CDR3 totals 20 residues. CDR3 amino acids: CASSSSRMTGGGGSYNEQFF. CDR3 DNA sequence: TGTGCCAGCAGCTCCTCGCGGATGACGGGAGGGGGGGGCTCCTACAATGAGCAGTTCTTC.

This chain connects TRBV2 to TRBJ1-1; 11 bases align to TRBD1. The CDR3 contains 15 residues. V lost 6 bases to trimming and J lost 4 bases; unmatched junction nucleotides: 7. Per the germline V gene, CDR1 is SNHLY and CDR2 is FYNNEI. CDR3 nucleotides: TGTGCCAGCAGGGAGGACAGGGGGCTTCGCACTGAAGCTTTCTTT. It encodes CASREDRGLRTEAFF.

V usage is TRBV5-1 and J usage is TRBJ2-1; weak D call: TRBD1 (5 bases). Germline V gene sequence: CDR1 SGHRS, CDR2 YFSETQ. V was clipped by 4 bases and J by 3 bases, with 11 bases between them. This CDR3 has 14 residues. The CDR3 loop reads CASSPGRVYNEQFF. The CDR3 DNA is TGCGCCAGCAGCCCTGGCAGGGTCTACAATGAGCAGTTCTTC.

This chain links TRBV7-6 with TRBJ1-1; no clear D. Germline-derived CDR1 and CDR2 are SGHVS and FNYEAQ. Trimming shortened V by 1 base and J by 3 bases, and 12 bases separated the two germline ends. The CDR3 spans 15 residues. The DNA of the CDR3 is TGTGCCAGCAGCTTAGAGGTGGTATGGGACACTGAAGCTTTCTTT. The encoded protein is CASSLEVVWDTEAFF.

This clone turned up a few times. The rearrangement uses TRBV19 and TRBJ2-2; 12 bases are shared with TRBD1. CDR3 length: 15 residues. The ends lost 10 bases at V and 6 bases at J; junction bases unmatched: 9. Looked up from germline, CDR1 is LNHDA and CDR2 is SQIVND (reference sequence). The CDR3, as DNA: TGTGCCACCTCCGGGACAGGGGGCCCGGCCGGGGAGCTGTTTTTT. This translates into CATSGTGGPAGELFF.

CDR3 in amino acids: CASSTTVDEQFF. DNA of the CDR3: TGTGCCAGCAGCACGACTGTCGATGAGCAGTTCTTC. V gene TRBV28 combines with J gene TRBJ2-1; D uncertain. The germline CDR1 and CDR2 sequences are MDHEN and SYDVKM. The CDR3 runs to 12 residues. V was cut by 6 bases and J by 8 bases, with 11 bases left in between.

This clone showed up just once. This chain links TRBV4-1 with TRBJ2-1, with 9 bases lining up with TRBD2. The CDR3 sequence is 18 residues long. V trimming: 3 bases; J trimming: 9 bases; junction bases outside the gene matches: 18. Germline V gene data show CDR1 as MGHRA and CDR2 as YSYEKL. The CDR3 DNA reads as TGCGCCAGCAGCCACCTCTTGGAGGGTAGCGGGAGAAGCGGTGAGCAGTTCTTC. Translating gives CASSHLLEGSGRSGEQFF.

The CDR3 here is CASSLAPNEKLFF. CDR3 sequence (DNA): TGTGCCAGCAGCTTAGCCCCTAATGAAAAACTGTTTTTT. This chain connects TRBV7-8 to TRBJ1-4; D unresolved. CDR1 is SGHVS, CDR2 FQNEAQ, per germline. The V end was cut by 0 bases, the J end by 3 bases, with 2 bases between. The CDR3 has 13 residues.

The CDR3 loop is CASSRPEGLAGETQYF. The DNA for the CDR3 is TGCGCCAGCAGCCGCCCGGAGGGACTAGCGGGAGAGACCCAGTACTTC. The V gene is TRBV4-1, the J gene TRBJ2-5; TRBD2 aligns across 12 bases. Germline CDR1 and CDR2: MGHRA and YSYEKL. Trimming cost V 4 bases and J 4 bases; bases outside gene matches: 7. The length of the CDR3 is 16 residues.

The chain has TRBV15 and TRBJ2-7; TRBD2 matches at 7 bases. Germline loops: CDR1 LNHNV, CDR2 YYDKDF (reference sequence). This CDR3 is built from 14 residues. The trim removed 5 bases at V and 2 bases at J, leaving 6 bases unmatched. The CDR3 loop reads CATSVRLATYEQYF. The CDR3 region has the DNA TGTGCCACCAGCGTCCGACTAGCCACCTACGAGCAGTACTTC.

The rearrangement joins TRBV25-1 to TRBJ2-1, with TRBD2 matching over 11 bases. The CDR3 totals 16 residues. V dropped 8 bases and J dropped 12; count of bases not matched to a gene: 18. Germline V gives CDR1 MGHDK, CDR2 SYGVNS. The CDR3, as DNA: TGTGCCAGCGCTAGAGATCTAGCGGGAGGTTCAGACGTGCAGTTCTTC. This sequence encodes CASARDLAGGSDVQFF.